The 26 T cell receptor beta chains below come from one sample, sequenced in a study of blood T cell repertoires in COVID-19. Sequencing was performed with immunoSEQ multiplex PCR; in TCRdb, only in-frame clones are kept and a portion is missing. The sample holds about 210,000 clones, around 82% seen once. What was sequenced was peripheral blood. These TCRs come from a woman aged 35 to 49 with acute or convalescent COVID-19.

The chain combines TRBV27 with TRBJ1-1; D possibly corresponds to TRBD1 (5 bases). This CDR3 spans 14 amino acids. V gave up 3 bases and J gave up 1 base, with 9 bases separating them. The V gene's germline CDR1 is MNHEY and CDR2 SMNVEV (reference sequence). For the CDR3, the DNA is TGTGCCAGCAGTTTTAGGGGTGAGAACACTGAAGCTTTCTTT. This codes for CASSFRGENTEAFF.

The rearrangement links TRBV14 to TRBJ2-1, with 10 bases identical to TRBD2. There are 16 residues in the CDR3. Germline lookup yields CDR1 SGHDN and CDR2 FVKESK. V was clipped by 3 bases and J by 5 bases; unmatched bases: 7. CDR3 nucleotides: TGTGCCAGCAGCCACTTAGCGGGAGGTATTCACAATGAGCAGTTCTTC. It specifies CASSHLAGGIHNEQFF. Supplemented by reference TRBV14 and TRBJ2-1, the full variable domain reads EAGVTQFPSHSVIEKGQTVTLRCDPISGHDNLYWYRRVMGKEIKFLLHFVKESKQDESGMPNNRFLAERTGGTYSTLKVQPAELEDSGVYFCASSHLAGGIHNEQFFGPGTRLTVL.

A few counts support this clone. The V gene is TRBV5-4, the J gene TRBJ2-7; 10 bases agree with TRBD1. The CDR3 loop spans 15 amino acids. Germline CDR1 reads SGHNT; CDR2 reads YYREEE (reference sequence). V lost 4 bases to trimming and J lost 2 bases; unmatched junction nucleotides: 6. CDR3 in amino acids: CASSGRDRGAYEQYF. Here the CDR3 DNA reads TGTGCCAGCAGCGGCCGGGACAGGGGAGCCTACGAGCAGTACTTC.

This clone turned up a few times. This chain joins TRBV9 and TRBJ2-7; D unclear. The V gene lost 0 bases and the J gene lost 1 base, with 11 bases spanning the gap. CDR1 is SGDLS, CDR2 YYNGEE, per germline. The CDR3 has 15 amino acids. CDR3 region: CASSVAPSVSYEQYF. The CDR3 DNA follows: TGTGCCAGCAGCGTAGCTCCCAGCGTATCCTACGAGCAGTACTTC.

The chain is built from TRBV11-2 and TRBJ2-3; no reliable D call. The germline V gene has CDR1 SGHAT and CDR2 FQNNGV. V shed 1 base and J shed 4 bases, with 6 bases lying between them. The CDR3 has 13 residues. The CDR3 coding sequence is TGTGCCAGCAGCTTAGCTTCGGCAGATACGCAGTATTTT. Protein sequence: CASSLASADTQYF.

This sequence joins TRBV5-4 and TRBJ1-2; possible D gene TRBD1, 5 bases. The germline CDR1 and CDR2 sequences are SGHNT and YYREEE (reference sequence). V gave up 0 bases and J gave up 6 bases, with 15 bases separating them. The CDR3 is 15 residues long. CDR3: CASSLGAGKVDGYTF. The CDR3 DNA reads TGTGCCAGCAGCTTGGGGGCAGGGAAGGTGGATGGCTACACCTTC.

V usage is TRBV6-4 and J usage is TRBJ2-7; 12 bases agree with TRBD1. Germline trimming cut 6 bases from V and 6 bases from J; bases unmatched to any gene: 6. This CDR3 spans 14 amino acids. Germline loops: CDR1 MRHNA, CDR2 SNTAGT. The CDR3 nucleotides are TGTGCCAGCAGACCGGGACAGGGGGCCCCCGAGCAGTACTTC. This codes for CASRPGQGAPEQYF.

The rearrangement links TRBV7-8 to TRBJ2-3; 7 bases are shared with TRBD1. Trimming removed 5 bases from V and 2 bases from J; junction bases left unmatched: 13. The CDR3 spans 17 residues. Per the germline V gene, CDR1 is SGHVS and CDR2 is FQNEAQ. CDR3 residues: CASSGGQIIVSTDTQYF. DNA of the CDR3: TGTGCCAGCAGCGGGGGACAGATTATTGTCTCCACAGATACGCAGTATTTT.

This clone has a single count. The genes are TRBV30 and TRBJ2-7, with D possibly TRBD2 on 7 matching bases. The CDR3 spans 15 residues. Trimming removed 4 bases at V and 1 base at J, with 17 bases between. Germline V CDR1 and CDR2: GTSNPN, SVGIG (reference sequence). The CDR3 loop reads CAWTLKGGGSYEQYF. In DNA form, the CDR3 reads TGTGCCTGGACCCTAAAAGGGGGGGGGTCCTACGAGCAGTACTTC.

The chain carries TRBV4-1 and TRBJ1-2, with D unresolved. The CDR3 extends over 13 amino acids. The V end lost 0 bases, the J end lost 4 bases, and 6 bases lay between the germline ends. Germline loops: CDR1 MGHRA, CDR2 YSYEKL. CDR3 nucleotides: TGCGCCAGCAGCCAAGACGGGAGCTATGGCTACACCTTC. This encodes CASSQDGSYGYTF.

This chain uses TRBV19 with TRBJ2-2; TRBD2 agrees at 15 bases. The V gene's germline CDR1 is LNHDA and CDR2 SQIVND (reference sequence). Germline trimming cut 2 bases from V and 1 base from J; bases unmatched to any gene: 11. This CDR3 region has 21 residues. The DNA for the CDR3 is TGTGCCAGTAGTATAAGAAGGTTGGCGGGACTAGCGGGAGGGAACACCGGGGAGCTGTTTTTT. Translation gives CASSIRRLAGLAGGNTGELFF. The full variable domain, with the rest looked up from reference TRBV19 and TRBJ2-2, is DGGITQSPKYLFRKEGQNVTLSCEQNLNHDAMYWYRQDPGQGLRLIYYSQIVNDFQKGDIAEGYSVSREKKESFPLTVTSAQKNPTAFYLCASSIRRLAGLAGGNTGELFFGEGSRLTVL.

The chain employs TRBV7-6 and TRBJ1-1, with D unclear. V lost 1 base, J lost 4 bases, and 19 bases lay in between. The CDR3 is 17 amino acids. Germline-derived CDR1 and CDR2 are SGHVS and FNYEAQ. CDR3 bases: TGTGCCAGCAGCTTAGATTACTCCCTGGGAGTAGGCACTGAAGCTTTCTTT. Translating gives CASSLDYSLGVGTEAFF.

This chain links TRBV10-2 with TRBJ2-1, with 8 nucleotides matching TRBD2. CDR3 size: 15 residues. V lost 6 bases and J lost 0; bases outside the gene matches: 4. Germline values: CDR1 WSHSY, CDR2 SAAADI. CDR3 sequence (DNA): TGCGCCAGCAGCTCCGGGACTAGCTCCTACAATGAGCAGTTCTTC. Translated: CASSSGTSSYNEQFF.

This chain uses TRBV6-5 with TRBJ1-2; 9 nucleotides align to TRBD1. Per the germline V gene, CDR1 is MNHEY and CDR2 is SVGAGI. The ends lost 6 bases at V and 8 bases at J; junction bases unmatched: 7. This CDR3 comprises 13 residues. The DNA for the CDR3 is TGTGCCAGCAGGGGACAGGGACCCTTAGGCTACACCTTC. It specifies CASRGQGPLGYTF.

This sequence joins TRBV12-3 or TRBV12-4 and TRBJ2-1; no clear D gene. This CDR3 is 12 amino acids long. Trimming cost V 3 bases and J 5 bases, with 5 bases left between them. CDR3 in amino acids: CASSFLDNEQFF. The CDR3 bases are TGTGCCAGCAGTTTCCTAGACAATGAGCAGTTCTTC.

This clone was seen only a few times. This chain joins TRBV6-1 and TRBJ2-4, with TRBD2 matching over 10 bases. The germline V gene has CDR1 MNHNS and CDR2 SASEGT. V dropped 3 bases and J dropped 7; count of bases not matched to a gene: 6. The CDR3 contains 15 residues. CDR3 in amino acids: CASSEAGLAANIQYF. DNA for the CDR3: TGTGCCAGCAGTGAGGCTGGACTAGCGGCCAACATTCAGTACTTC.

The CDR3 reads CASSYRAGTSYNEQFF. CDR3 nucleotides: TGTGCCAGCAGCTACAGAGCGGGGACCTCCTACAATGAGCAGTTCTTC. The genes are TRBV7-8 and TRBJ2-1, with 7 bases lining up with TRBD2. The CDR3 extends over 16 amino acids. V trimming: 4 bases; J trimming: 0 bases; junction bases outside the gene matches: 6. From germline, CDR1 is SGHVS and CDR2 FQNEAQ.

As to this clone: The CDR3 does not end in the conserved phenylalanine or tryptophan, so this is likely a read error. No DNA is shown, since the ends of the CDR3 on it are uncertain; the CDR3 is the one TCRdb lists. The genes are TRBV2 and TRBJ2-7; the D call of TRBD2 is as the table states it, not checked on the DNA. Germline V gives CDR1 SNHLY, CDR2 FYNNEI. The CDR3 comprises 11 residues, both ends counted. CDR3 in amino acids: CASSEREGGSL.

This clone appeared once. The rearrangement joins TRBV10-3 to TRBJ1-1, with 12 positions matching TRBD1. Germline-derived CDR1 and CDR2 are ENHRY and SYGVKD. This CDR3 comprises 16 residues. The trim removed 2 bases at V and 4 bases at J, leaving 5 bases unmatched. CDR3 nucleotide sequence: TGTGCCATCAGTGAGACCGGGACAGGGGGCATCACTGAAGCTTTCTTT. Protein product: CAISETGTGGITEAFF.

This rearrangement joins TRBV30 to TRBJ1-2, with 8 nucleotides matching TRBD1. CDR1 and CDR2 (germline): GTSNPN, SVGIG (reference sequence). V shed 3 bases and J 5 bases; nucleotides not matched to a gene: 17. CDR3 length equals 17 residues. DNA of the CDR3: TGTGCCTGGAGACCGCGGACAGGGAAGGGCCTCGGGTATGGCTACACCTTC. Its translation: CAWRPRTGKGLGYGYTF. Variable domain in full (rest from reference TRBV30 and TRBJ1-2): SQTIHQWPATLVQPVGSPLSLECTVEGTSNPNLYWYRQAAGRGLQLLFYSVGIGQISSEVPQNLSASRPQDRQFILSSKKLLLSDSGFYLCAWRPRTGKGLGYGYTFGSGTRLTVV.

The chain carries TRBV4-1 and TRBJ2-1, with a possible D match to TRBD2 (5 bases). The V end was cut by 7 bases, the J end by 5 bases, with 18 bases between. CDR1 is MGHRA and CDR2 is YSYEKL in the germline V gene. The length of the CDR3 is 15 residues. CDR3 region: CASTQAGLPNNEQFF. The CDR3, as DNA: TGCGCCAGCACCCAGGCGGGTCTCCCTAACAATGAGCAGTTCTTC.

Concerning this clone: Other DNA sequences in this sample translate to the same CDR3. This chain uses TRBV30 with TRBJ1-1; tentative D call: TRBD1 (5 bases). Trimming cost V 1 base and J 5 bases, with 11 bases left between them. The germline gives CDR1 GTSNPN, CDR2 SVGIG (reference sequence). The CDR3 sequence is 13 residues long. CDR3 region: CAWSGYRGTEAFF. CDR3 nucleotide sequence: TGTGCCTGGAGTGGTTACCGGGGGACTGAAGCTTTCTTT.

The V call is TRBV4-1, the J call TRBJ2-2; 8 nucleotides agree with TRBD2. V lost 5 bases, J lost 2 bases, and 10 bases stayed unmatched. CDR1 and CDR2 from the germline V gene are MGHRA and YSYEKL. The CDR3 loop spans 17 amino acids. Written as DNA, the CDR3 is TGCGCCAGCAGCGCCCGCCCTACTAGCGGTAACACCGGGGAGCTGTTTTTT. Protein product: CASSARPTSGNTGELFF.

This sequence joins TRBV19 and TRBJ2-3, with 8 bases identical to TRBD1. Germline V gene lookup returns CDR1 LNHDA and CDR2 SQIVND (reference sequence). The ends lost 6 bases at V and 4 bases at J; junction bases unmatched: 9. The CDR3 extends over 15 amino acids. The CDR3 region has the DNA TGTGCCAGTAGCCGGGACAGGTTGGGGGCAGATACGCAGTATTTT. Its translation is CASSRDRLGADTQYF.

The J gene is TRBJ2-5, the V gene TRBV20-1, with TRBD1 matching 8 bases. Looked up from germline, CDR1 is DFQATT and CDR2 is SNEGSKA (reference sequence). This CDR3 spans 14 amino acids. Unmatched junction bases numbered 5, after V lost 3 bases and J lost 2 bases. The CDR3 reads CSASFQGAQETQYF. CDR3 DNA: TGCAGTGCTAGTTTCCAGGGGGCGCAAGAGACCCAGTACTTC.

This chain connects TRBV29-1 to TRBJ1-2, with D perhaps matching TRBD1 (6 bases). Between the trimmed V and J ends, which lost 7 bases and 5 bases, there was a span of 20 bases. Germline CDR1 is SQVTM and CDR2 is ANQGSEA. CDR3 size: 14 residues. CDR3 DNA sequence: TGCAGCGACCTGGACAGAGAGGTCCCGTATGGCTACACCTTC. The encoded protein is CSDLDREVPYGYTF. Using reference TRBV29-1 and TRBJ1-2 for the parts outside the CDR3, the full variable domain is SAVISQKPSRDICQRGTSLTIQCQVDSQVTMMFWYRQQPGQSLTLIATANQGSEATYESGFVIDKFPISRPNLTFSTLTVSNMSPEDSSIYLCSDLDREVPYGYTFGSGTRLTVV.